This T cell receptor (beta chain) was recorded in a study of blood T cell repertoires in COVID-19. The Seattle site enrolled patients during active infection and followed them longitudinally. Trimming removed 7 bases from V and 0 bases from J, with 15 bases in between. Per the germline V gene, CDR1 is SGHTS and CDR2 is YDEGEE. The CDR3 totals 15 residues. Per the study methods: Estimates of nucleated cell counts were drawn from the amplification of reference gene primers. The repertoire was sequenced with immunoSEQ multiplex PCR; TCRdb's copy has only in-frame clones and lacks some. The V and J calls and clone size come from that table; D and trimming were worked out from the DNA. Of tens of thousands of clones detected, approximately 71% appear once; the ten largest clones hold under 3%.

This sequence was found in a man aged 65 to 85 with COVID-19, enrolled during active disease. The chain couples TRBV5-8 to TRBJ2-3; possible D gene TRBD2, 6 bases. The sequenced sample was peripheral blood. The CDR3, as DNA: TGTGCCAGCGGGGCGGAGGGTTTCAGCACAGATACGCAGTATTTT. This translates into CASGAEGFSTDTQYF.